This T cell receptor beta chain was found in a study of T cell changes during pregnancy in multiple sclerosis (dated by TCRdb to about 2019). About the study as a whole: The study looked at changes in the T cell repertoire across pregnancy in women with multiple sclerosis.

As to this clone: Its recognized antigen is unknown. No base quality information exists; no much larger clone differs at one position.

Library construction relied on the immunoSEQ multiplex PCR assay. As stored in TCRdb, this immuneACCESS dataset retains in-frame rearrangements with V and J assigned. A fraction of the clones does not appear; measured against another copy, unresolved V genes explain less than half of the discrepancy, and the remainder lacks a known reason. This sample comprises some 97,000 clones, 90% to 95% of them detected only once. 0.7% to 0.9% of the sample rests with the top ten. From the cysteine through the phenylalanine, the CDR3 covers 12 amino acids. Left in the record is the CDR3 DNA by itself, 36 bases read in frame from the first base.

The chain couples TRBV21-1 to TRBJ1-1. TRBV21-1 is flagged as a pseudogene. The sequence was collected from a female donor with multiple sclerosis, enrolled in a pregnancy study. This material consisted of peripheral blood, taken before pregnancy. The CDR3 here reads CASSKRRGEAFF. The sequence in DNA is TGTGCCAGCAGCAAAAGGCGGGGTGAAGCTTTCTTT.